This T cell receptor (beta chain) was observed in a study of blood T cells in healthy people across ages. Alongside a J-beta primer mix, a sample-barcoded 5' primer served in a second PCR lasting roughly 6 to 12 cycles. TCRdb re-called the 5' RACE reads with MiXCR, one entry per CDR3 protein. Here the sample spans 1.5 million or so distinct CDR3 sequences, about 43% being singletons. This clonotype has just a few counts. The sequence came from a woman under 30 in good health. Sequences were obtained from blood.

In nucleotides, the CDR3 is TGTGCCAGCAGTCCCTACGCGACAGGGTACACTGAAGCTTTCTTT. Its protein product is CASSPYATGYTEAFF. V and J are TRBV12-3 or TRBV12-4 and TRBJ1-1; 7 positions match TRBD1. V shed 5 bases and J 3 bases; nucleotides not matched to a gene: 9. The CDR3 runs to 15 residues.